This is a list of T cell receptor beta chains from one sample in a study of blood T cell repertoires in COVID-19. Profiling relied on immunoSEQ multiplex PCR, and the TCRdb table lists in-frame clones only, not all of them. The table lists 100,000 to 150,000 clones, 80% to 90% of them singletons, with about 5.5% in the top ten. The sequenced material came from peripheral blood. Receptor source: a man older than 75 with active or convalescent COVID-19. Each CDR3 is given with its conserved first and last residue. Each record gives: clone size, V gene, D gene, J gene, CDR3 protein, CDR3 DNA. A D gene is named only where the DNA matches it firmly. Some rows have no size entry. The others give once, few or many, or a class for an expanded clone.

clone size: NA
V gene: TRBV7-2
D gene: NA
J gene: TRBJ1-5
CDR3 protein: CASSVTGWEYQPQHF
CDR3 DNA: TGTGCCAGCAGCGTAACAGGGTGGGAATATCAGCCCCAGCATTTT

clone size: NA
V gene: TRBV7-8
D gene: TRBD1
J gene: TRBJ2-3
CDR3 protein: CASSRGQGTDTQYF
CDR3 DNA: TGTGCCAGCAGCCGAGGACAGGGCACAGATACGCAGTATTTT

clone size: NA
V gene: TRBV9
D gene: NA
J gene: TRBJ1-2
CDR3 protein: CASSPSGSYGYTF
CDR3 DNA: TGTGCCAGCAGCCCGAGTGGGAGTTATGGCTACACCTTC

clone size: NA
V gene: TRBV19
D gene: TRBD1
J gene: TRBJ1-6
CDR3 protein: CASTKDRGPNSPLHF
CDR3 DNA: TGTGCCAGTACCAAAGACAGGGGGCCTAATTCACCCCTCCACTTT

clone size: few
V gene: TRBV9
D gene: NA
J gene: TRBJ2-3
CDR3 protein: CASSGAPGADTQYF
CDR3 DNA: TGTGCCAGCAGCGGGGCCCCTGGGGCGGATACGCAGTATTTT

clone size: once
V gene: TRBV5-6
D gene: TRBD1
J gene: TRBJ1-5
CDR3 protein: CASSLGQGGGQPQHF
CDR3 DNA: TGTGCCAGCAGCTTAGGACAGGGAGGCGGTCAGCCCCAGCATTTT

clone size: NA
V gene: TRBV30
D gene: NA
J gene: TRBJ2-5
CDR3 protein: CAWRPPGTPKETQYF
CDR3 DNA: TGTGCCTGGCGTCCACCCGGGACTCCGAAAGAGACCCAGTACTTC

clone size: NA
V gene: TRBV6-1
D gene: TRBD1
J gene: TRBJ2-2
CDR3 protein: CASSENRGTGELFF
CDR3 DNA: TGTGCCAGCAGTGAGAACAGGGGGACCGGGGAGCTGTTTTTT

clone size: NA
V gene: TRBV2
D gene: TRBD2
J gene: TRBJ2-3
CDR3 protein: CASSGTRGTDTQYF
CDR3 DNA: TGTGCCAGCAGCGGGACTAGGGGCACAGATACGCAGTATTTT

clone size: NA
V gene: TRBV11-2
D gene: NA
J gene: TRBJ1-6
CDR3 protein: CASSLAFNSPLHF
CDR3 DNA: TGTGCCAGCAGCTTAGCCTTCAATTCACCCCTCCACTTT

clone size: NA
V gene: TRBV7-9
D gene: NA
J gene: TRBJ2-1
CDR3 protein: CASSLYSDSNEQFF
CDR3 DNA: TGTGCCAGCAGCTTATATAGTGATAGCAATGAGCAGTTCTTC

clone size: NA
V gene: TRBV5-5
D gene: TRBD1
J gene: TRBJ1-2
CDR3 protein: CASSYYRGGVYGYTF
CDR3 DNA: TGTGCCAGCAGCTACTACAGGGGGGGGGTCTATGGCTACACCTTC

clone size: NA
V gene: TRBV19
D gene: NA
J gene: TRBJ2-3
CDR3 protein: CASSNSQQGRNADTQYF
CDR3 DNA: TGTGCCAGTAGTAACTCCCAACAGGGGAGGAACGCAGATACGCAGTATTTT

clone size: NA
V gene: TRBV28
D gene: NA
J gene: TRBJ2-7
CDR3 protein: CASSLRETGFRVEQYF
CDR3 DNA: TGTGCCAGCAGTTTACGTGAAACAGGGTTTCGGGTCGAGCAGTACTTC

clone size: NA
V gene: TRBV5-1
D gene: NA
J gene: TRBJ1-2
CDR3 protein: CASSPEGGPYNYGYTF
CDR3 DNA: TGCGCCAGCAGCCCGGAGGGAGGGCCGTATAACTATGGCTACACCTTC

clone size: NA
V gene: TRBV5-1
D gene: NA
J gene: TRBJ1-6
CDR3 protein: CASSSQEDSPLHF
CDR3 DNA: TGCGCCAGCAGCTCGCAGGAGGATTCACCCCTCCACTTT

clone size: few
V gene: TRBV18
D gene: TRBD1
J gene: TRBJ1-3
CDR3 protein: CASSGAGTGSGNTIYF
CDR3 DNA: TGTGCCAGCTCAGGAGCCGGGACAGGCTCTGGAAACACCATATATTTT

clone size: NA
V gene: TRBV6-2/TRBV6-3
D gene: TRBD1
J gene: TRBJ1-1
CDR3 protein: CASSTTTGSTEAFF
CDR3 DNA: TGTGCCAGCAGTACAACGACAGGGTCCACTGAAGCTTTCTTT